Listed below are T cell receptor beta chains from one sample, sequenced in a study of blood T cell repertoires in COVID-19. Repertoires were generated with immunoSEQ multiplex PCR, while TCRdb's copy carries only in-frame clones and drops some. The repertoire holds 130,000 or so clones, around 86% seen once, with approximately 20% in the top ten. What was sequenced was PBMCs or T cells enriched from blood (not recorded which). The receptors originated from a man aged 30-40 years who had recovered from COVID-19. The CDR3 runs from the conserved cysteine through the conserved F or W. A D gene is named only where the DNA matches it firmly. Where a row states a size, it is once, few, many or the class of an expanded clone; other rows omit it.

V	D	size	J	DNA	CDR3
TRBV30	TRBD2	-	TRBJ2-7	TGTGCCTGGAGTCTAGCGGGGCCCAGACGCTACGAGCAGTACTTC	CAWSLAGPRRYEQYF
TRBV7-8	-	-	TRBJ2-3	TGTGCCAGCAGCCCAACATGGGGACTCCTCGGGACAGATACGCAGTATTTT	CASSPTWGLLGTDTQYF
TRBV27	-	-	TRBJ1-1	TGTGCCAGCAGTTTCGGACACGGAGGGACTGAAGCTTTCTTT	CASSFGHGGTEAFF
TRBV2	-	-	TRBJ1-1	TGTGCCAGCAGTGCGGAGGTCCCCTTCACTGAAGCTTTCTTT	CASSAEVPFTEAFF
TRBV19	-	once	TRBJ1-5	TGTGCCAGTAGTATTAACTCCCGGGTCCTTAGCAATCAGCCCCAGCATTTT	CASSINSRVLSNQPQHF
TRBV10-2	TRBD1	few	TRBJ1-1	TGCGCCAGCAGTGAGGATACAGGGGTATGGACTGAAGCTTTCTTT	CASSEDTGVWTEAFF
TRBV5-6	-	-	TRBJ2-5	TGTGCCAGCAGCTCGACAAGGAAAGAGACCCAGTACTTC	CASSSTRKETQYF
TRBV7-6	-	-	TRBJ1-6	TGTGCCAGCAGCTTGCAGGGTAATTCACCCCTCCACTTT	CASSLQGNSPLHF
TRBV19	-	few	TRBJ1-3	TGTGCCAGTAGTATGGGTCTCGGGGGTGACACCATATATTTT	CASSMGLGGDTIYF
TRBV19	TRBD1	-	TRBJ1-2	TGTGCCAGTAACCCGGACAGGGAACCAAACTATGGCTACACCTTC	CASNPDREPNYGYTF
TRBV6-5	-	-	TRBJ1-2	TGTGCCAGCAGGAGCCCCGGCGGTGCTTACACCTTC	CASRSPGGAYTF
TRBV10-1	TRBD1	-	TRBJ1-1	TGCGCCAGCAGTGAGCATGGGACAGGGATCACTGAAGCTTTCTTT	CASSEHGTGITEAFF
TRBV27	-	-	TRBJ2-5	TGTGCCAGCAGTTTTATCGGTCCCGGGGAGACCCAGTACTTC	CASSFIGPGETQYF
TRBV5-4	-	once	TRBJ1-2	TGTGCCAGCAGCTTATTGACAGAAAGATCCAACTATGGCTACACCTTC	CASSLLTERSNYGYTF
TRBV5-1	TRBD2	-	TRBJ2-3	TGCGCCAGCAGCTTGGTTACTAGCGGGTACACAGATACGCAGTATTTT	CASSLVTSGYTDTQYF
TRBV9	TRBD2	-	TRBJ2-1	TGTGCCAGCAGCGCGACGACTAGCGGGCCCGTTAACTCTCAGTTCTTC	CASSATTSGPVNSQFF
TRBV7-9	TRBD2	-	TRBJ2-3	TGTGCCAGCAGCCCCCGGGGGAGCGGGGGGGCTTCCGCAGATACGCAGTATTTT	CASSPRGSGGASADTQYF